The 27 T cell receptor beta chains listed next were all sequenced from one sample in a study of PD-1 blockade in classical Hodgkin lymphoma. Data came from immunoSEQ multiplex PCR; TCRdb stores just in-frame clones and leaves some out. This table holds 15,000 to 20,000 clones, about 80% found once. As to time point: cycle 4 day 1 (C4D1), after 6 weeks of nivolumab. All trial patients relapsed after autologous stem cell transplantation. The sequenced sample was peripheral blood mononuclear cells (PBMCs), obtained before the fourth cycle of nivolumab. These receptors came from a human donor with classical Hodgkin lymphoma.

On this clone: The junction departs from germline at one end; a sequencing error may be responsible. The chain is built from TRBV7-9 and TRBJ1-3; the D is unclear. Germline CDR1 is SEHNR and CDR2 is FQNEAQ (reference sequence). There are 17 residues in the CDR3. CDR3: CVSSFGGADLSGNTIYF. The CDR3 coding sequence is TGTGTCAGCAGCTTCGGAGGAGCTGACCTCTCTGGAAACACCATATATTTT.

V and J are TRBV5-1 and TRBJ2-5; 13 nucleotides line up with TRBD2. Germline CDR1 reads SGHRS; CDR2 reads YFSETQ. The CDR3 runs 15 residues. Trimming took 6 bases from V and 2 from J; bases not matched to a gene: 4. CDR3 bases: TGCGCCAGCAACCTGGGACTAGCGGGACAAGAGACCCAGTACTTC. This translates into CASNLGLAGQETQYF.

The V call is TRBV5-1, the J call TRBJ2-1; D possibly corresponds to TRBD2 (6 bases). This CDR3 has 12 amino acids. Per the germline V gene, CDR1 is SGHRS and CDR2 is YFSETQ. Trimming stripped 2 bases from V and 9 bases from J, with 9 bases between. The CDR3 DNA follows: TGCGCCAGCAGCTTTCAGGGAGGTGAGCAGTTCTTC. Amino acids: CASSFQGGEQFF.

The rearrangement uses TRBV5-1 and TRBJ2-3; 7 positions match TRBD2. Per germline, CDR1 SGHRS and CDR2 YFSETQ. This CDR3 contains 15 residues. J gave up 3 bases and V 4 bases, and 8 bases lay outside the gene matches. The CDR3 DNA reads as TGCGCCAGCAGCATGACTAGCTTTGAAACAGATACGCAGTATTTT. Its translation: CASSMTSFETDTQYF.

The chain uses TRBV7-8 and TRBJ1-2; possible D gene TRBD1, 5 bases. Germline loops: CDR1 SGHVS, CDR2 FQNEAQ. Trimming removed 0 bases at V and 7 bases at J, with 12 bases between. This CDR3 region has 14 residues. The CDR3 coding sequence is TGTGCCAGCAGCTTAGCTAGGGGCGCATCTGGCTACACCTTC. This encodes CASSLARGASGYTF.

This chain links TRBV6-5 with TRBJ1-1; a weak D match, TRBD1 (5 bases). Looked up from germline, CDR1 is MNHEY and CDR2 is SVGAGI. The CDR3 has 14 residues. Trimming removed 5 bases at V and 1 base at J, with 11 bases between. The CDR3 loop reads CASSKNQGNTEAFF. CDR3 bases: TGTGCCAGCAGTAAAAACCAGGGGAACACTGAAGCTTTCTTT.

The CDR3 loop reads CATSRGGGRGEQFF. In DNA form, the CDR3 reads TGTGCCACCAGCAGAGGCGGCGGACGGGGGGAGCAGTTCTTC. The chain carries TRBV15 and TRBJ2-1, with a tentative D call TRBD2 (6 bases). Germline assignment: CDR1 LNHNV and CDR2 YYDKDF (reference sequence). The CDR3 covers 14 residues. V dropped 1 base and J dropped 10 bases, with 14 bases sitting between them.

The rearrangement uses TRBV7-8 and TRBJ1-1; no definite D call. Germline CDR1 SGHVS, CDR2 FQNEAQ. This CDR3 is built from 15 residues. V lost 1 base and J 1 base, leaving 10 bases between the germline ends. The DNA of the CDR3 is TGTGCCAGCAGCTTAGTAGGAGGAGGGAACACTGAAGCTTTCTTT. Its protein product is CASSLVGGGNTEAFF.

This chain links TRBV7-9 with TRBJ2-6; no reliable D call. V lost 11 bases and J 0 bases, leaving 8 bases between the germline ends. Germline lookup yields CDR1 SEHNR and CDR2 FQNEAQ (reference sequence). The CDR3 sequence is 13 residues long. The CDR3 DNA follows: TGTGCCTGGTCGAGCTCTGGGGCCAACGTCCTGACTTTC. As protein: CAWSSSGANVLTF.

In regard to this clone: At the DNA level, this CDR3 is encoded by other sequences in the same sample as well. CDR3 coding DNA: TGTGCCAGCAGCTTAGATGGACAAATCTCTGGAAACACCATATATTTT. This sequence encodes CASSLDGQISGNTIYF. This chain links TRBV7-9 with TRBJ1-3, with a tentative D call TRBD1 (5 bases). V dropped 1 base and J dropped 0 bases, with 10 bases sitting between them. In germline, CDR1 is SEHNR, CDR2 FQNEAQ (reference sequence). The CDR3 sequence is 16 residues long.

The chain combines TRBV7-2 with TRBJ1-6; a possible D gene is TRBD1 (6 bases). Germline values: CDR1 SGHTA, CDR2 FQGNSA. This CDR3 contains 15 residues. With 2 bases removed from V and 7 bases from J, the gap between germline ends came to 12 bases. The CDR3 DNA reads as TGTGCCAGCAGCTTACCTTCAGGGGTGAATTCACCCCTCCACTTT. Translating it yields CASSLPSGVNSPLHF.

This rearrangement joins TRBV5-1 to TRBJ1-6; TRBD1 matches 7 bases. Trimming took 4 bases from V and 7 from J; bases not matched to a gene: 11. This CDR3 has 16 amino acids. Germline assignment: CDR1 SGHRS and CDR2 YFSETQ. DNA of the CDR3: TGCGCCAGCAGCCAATCGGGGGGACAGAACAATTCACCCCTCCACTTT. Amino acid sequence: CASSQSGGQNNSPLHF.

Worth noting for this clone: An end of the junction does not agree with germline; a read error may underlie this. The chain combines TRBV7-8 with TRBJ1-1; 10 nucleotides align to TRBD1. CDR1 and CDR2 (germline): SGHVS, FQNEAQ. This CDR3 spans 14 amino acids. CDR3: CASTLDRGRAEAFF. CDR3 nucleotide sequence: TGTGCCAGCACCTTAGACAGGGGGCGAGCTGAAGCTTTCTTT. Together with reference TRBV7-8 and TRBJ1-1, the CDR3 gives the full variable domain: GAGVSQSPRYKVAKRGQDVALRCDPISGHVSLFWYQQALGQGPEFLTYFQNEAQLDKSGLPSDRFFAERPEGSVSTLKIQRTQQEDSAVYLCASTLDRGRAEAFFGQGTRLTVV.

The rearrangement uses TRBV19 and TRBJ1-4; D gene ambiguous. Trimming cost V 6 bases and J 1 base, with 15 bases left between them. The CDR3 sequence is 16 residues long. CDR1 and CDR2 (germline): LNHDA, SQIVND (reference sequence). CDR3 coding DNA: TGTGCCAGTAGCGAGGACGCGTTTGGAACTAATGAAAAACTGTTTTTT. It encodes CASSEDAFGTNEKLFF.

The rearrangement uses TRBV5-1 and TRBJ2-2; 11 positions agree with TRBD2. V was pared by 6 bases and J by 4 bases, with 2 bases of the junction left unmatched. The CDR3 totals 14 residues. CDR1 and CDR2 from the germline V gene are SGHRS and YFSETQ. The CDR3 sequence is CASKGLAATGELFF. The CDR3 DNA is TGCGCCAGCAAGGGACTAGCGGCCACCGGGGAGCTGTTTTTT.

The V call is TRBV25-1, the J call TRBJ1-1; D may be TRBD1 (5 bases). There are 13 residues in the CDR3. The V and J ends lost 5 bases and 2 bases respectively, with 9 bases between them. CDR1 is MGHDK and CDR2 is SYGVNS in the germline V gene. In DNA form, the CDR3 reads TGTGCCAGCAGTTCCACAGGTAACACTGAAGCTTTCTTT. Its protein is CASSSTGNTEAFF. Filled out from reference TRBV25-1 and TRBJ1-1, the complete variable domain reads EADIYQTPRYLVIGTGKKITLECSQTMGHDKMYWYQQDPGMELHLIHYSYGVNSTEKGDLSSESTVSRIRTEHFPLTLESARPSHTSQYLCASSSTGNTEAFFGQGTRLTVV.

This rearrangement joins TRBV7-9 to TRBJ1-1; no clear D gene. In germline, CDR1 is SEHNR, CDR2 FQNEAQ (reference sequence). Deletions cut 3 bases from V and 6 bases from J, with 14 bases between. The CDR3 runs to 14 residues. CDR3 sequence (DNA): TGTGCCAGCAGCTTGGAGGGAGGAGTCGCTGAAGCTTTCTTT. This encodes CASSLEGGVAEAFF.

This clone was detected only once. This chain links TRBV29-1 with TRBJ2-5; TRBD2 agrees at 9 bases. The CDR3 length is 14 residues. The J segment lost 5 bases and the V segment lost 5 bases, leaving 9 bases of the junction unmatched. From germline, CDR1 is SQVTM and CDR2 ANQGSEA. The DNA for the CDR3 is TGCAGCGTTCTCTCGCGGGGGGGCAGGGAGACCCAGTACTTC. It specifies CSVLSRGGRETQYF.

CDR3 sequence: CATETGRLAGELFF. DNA for the CDR3: TGTGCCACCGAAACGGGACGCCTAGCCGGGGAGCTGTTTTTT. This chain joins TRBV5-4 and TRBJ2-2; the D gene could be TRBD1 or TRBD2 (5 bases each). Germline CDR1 reads SGHNT; CDR2 reads YYREEE (reference sequence). The V end lost 9 bases, the J end lost 6 bases, and 18 bases lay between the germline ends. This CDR3 spans 14 amino acids.

The rearrangement uses TRBV30 and TRBJ2-2, with a possible D match to TRBD1 (5 bases). CDR3 length equals 17 residues. Deletions cut 2 bases from V and 6 bases from J, with 22 bases between. Looked up from germline, CDR1 is GTSNPN and CDR2 is SVGIG (reference sequence). CDR3 nucleotide sequence: TGTGCCTGGAGTCGGCCCCGAACTACAGGTTTTTCCGGGGAGCTGTTTTTT. This translates into CAWSRPRTTGFSGELFF.

This clone was recorded a few times. The rearrangement uses TRBV7-3 and TRBJ2-3, with 10 bases matching TRBD2. This CDR3 comprises 19 residues. V gave up 5 bases and J gave up 2 bases; unmatched junction bases: 16. CDR1 is SGHTA and CDR2 is FQGTGA in the germline V gene. CDR3 sequence: CASSASGSLAGVYTDTQYF. In nucleotides, the CDR3 is TGTGCCAGCAGCGCGAGTGGGTCGCTAGCGGGGGTTTACACAGATACGCAGTATTTT.

The chain combines TRBV5-1 with TRBJ1-3, with 11 bases fitting TRBD1. With V trimmed by 4 bases and J by 0 bases, 3 bases remained unmatched. Germline CDR1 SGHRS, CDR2 YFSETQ. The CDR3 covers 16 residues. DNA for the CDR3: TGCGCCAGCAGCACAGGACAGGGGGCCTCTGGAAACACCATATATTTT. Translation: CASSTGQGASGNTIYF.

This chain uses TRBV5-1 with TRBJ2-1, with 7 bases identical to TRBD1. J lost 3 bases, V lost 0 bases, and 3 bases had no gene match. Per the germline V gene, CDR1 is SGHRS and CDR2 is YFSETQ. The CDR3 is made up of 15 amino acids. The CDR3 region is CASSLAAGGYNEQFF. CDR3 bases: TGCGCCAGCAGCTTGGCTGCAGGGGGCTACAATGAGCAGTTCTTC.

This chain uses TRBV2 with TRBJ1-5; D is unresolved. CDR3 length equals 15 residues. V shed 3 bases and J shed 2 bases, with 11 bases lying between them. The V gene's germline CDR1 is SNHLY and CDR2 FYNNEI. The CDR3 protein is CASSEWGSGNQPQHF. The CDR3 DNA is TGTGCCAGCAGTGAGTGGGGTAGTGGCAATCAGCCCCAGCATTTT.

Regarding this clone: The sample carries other DNA sequences with the same CDR3. The CDR3 DNA follows: TGTGCCAGCAGCCTGGACAGGGGGATCACAGATACGCAGTATTTT. This translates into CASSLDRGITDTQYF. This rearrangement joins TRBV7-9 to TRBJ2-3, with 10 bases aligning to TRBD1. Germline loops: CDR1 SEHNR, CDR2 FQNEAQ (reference sequence). V lost 5 bases, J lost 2 bases, and 4 bases stayed unmatched. The CDR3 runs to 15 residues. Based on the CDR3 plus reference TRBV7-9 and TRBJ2-3, the full variable domain is DTGVSQNPRHKITKRGQNVTFRCDPISEHNRLYWYRQTLGQGPEFLTYFQNEAQLEKSRLLSDRFSAERPKGSFSTLEIQRTEQGDSAMYLCASSLDRGITDTQYFGPGTRLTVL.

The rearrangement uses TRBV7-8 and TRBJ2-1, with TRBD1 matching 8 bases. Germline assignment: CDR1 SGHVS and CDR2 FQNEAQ. V trimming: 3 bases; J trimming: 10 bases; junction bases outside the gene matches: 11. CDR3 size: 15 residues. This CDR3 is CASSFGQGRGTEQFF. Written as DNA, the CDR3 is TGTGCCAGCAGCTTCGGACAGGGACGAGGGACGGAGCAGTTCTTC.

The count of this clone is one. V is TRBV6-5 and J is TRBJ2-2, with D unclear. Germline-derived CDR1 and CDR2 are MNHEY and SVGAGI. CDR3 length: 14 amino acids. V was cut by 0 bases and J by 1 base, with 3 bases left in between. The CDR3 region has the DNA TGTGCCAGCAGTTACTCGCAGAACACCGGGGAGCTGTTTTTT. Translated, it gives CASSYSQNTGELFF.